One sample yielded the 31 T cell receptor beta chains listed below, sequenced in a study of patients and donors after allogeneic stem cell transplantation. One entry per CDR3 protein results from TCRdb running MiXCR on the RT-PCR reads. The repertoire holds roughly 150,000 distinct CDR3 sequences, with approximately 25% as singletons. Sequenced: blood, either unsorted or a sorted T cell fraction (not recorded which). The receptors stem from a human donor who was either an allogeneic HSCT recipient or a stem cell or donor lymphocyte infusion donor (not recorded which). It is not recorded whose cells these are; they may come from a transplant donor.

J is TRBJ2-3 and V is TRBV4-1; a weak D match, TRBD2 (5 bases). CDR1 MGHRA and CDR2 YSYEKL come from the germline V gene. The V end lost 4 bases, the J end lost 3 bases, and 14 bases lay between the germline ends. This CDR3 is built from 15 residues. The CDR3 sequence: CASSPIGLATDTQYF. The CDR3 DNA is TGCGCCAGCAGCCCTATTGGGTTAGCGACAGATACGCAGTATTTT.

The chain combines TRBV5-1 with TRBJ2-7; D perhaps matches TRBD2 (5 bases). Germline V CDR1 and CDR2: SGHRS, YFSETQ. Trimming cost V 4 bases and J 9 bases, with 14 bases left between them. CDR3 length: 12 amino acids. CDR3 amino acids: CASSLDHRGQYF. Written as DNA, the CDR3 is TGCGCCAGCAGCCTTGACCACCGGGGGCAGTACTTC.

The chain recombines TRBV7-2 with TRBJ1-1; 7 bases are a match to TRBD1. Germline CDR1 SGHTA, CDR2 FQGNSA. The CDR3 is made up of 16 amino acids. V shed 5 bases, J shed 5 bases, and the junction held 14 bases outside the gene matches. As DNA, the CDR3 is TGTGCCAGCAGCCTGGGGACAGACCTCTCTCTTACTGAAGCTTTCTTT. Translating it yields CASSLGTDLSLTEAFF.

This chain joins TRBV5-1 and TRBJ2-2, with 9 nucleotides matching TRBD2. The CDR3 has 14 amino acids. The germline V gene encodes CDR1 SGHRS and CDR2 YFSETQ. Trimming cost V 4 bases and J 8 bases; bases outside gene matches: 6. The CDR3 DNA follows: TGCGCCAGCAGCCGAGGGACTAGCCTGGGGGAGCTGTTTTTT. The encoded protein is CASSRGTSLGELFF.

V and J are TRBV25-1 and TRBJ2-5, with 7 bases identical to TRBD1. The CDR3 runs to 14 residues. Germline V CDR1 and CDR2: MGHDK, SYGVNS. V lost 3 bases, J lost 2 bases, and 3 bases stayed unmatched. The CDR3 sequence: CASSEYRGQETQYF. The CDR3 nucleotides read TGTGCCAGCAGTGAGTACAGGGGACAAGAGACCCAGTACTTC.

The table lists this clonotype with a few counts. The gene calls are TRBV10-3 and TRBJ1-1, with 10 nucleotides matching TRBD1. This CDR3 has 14 amino acids. The junction had 11 bases not matched to a gene; V was cut back by 11 bases and J by 5 bases. Germline CDR1 is ENHRY and CDR2 is SYGVKD. The CDR3 spells CASRGDRGGTEAFF. CDR3 DNA: TGTGCCTCCCGGGGGGACAGGGGAGGAACTGAAGCTTTCTTT.

This clonotype was recorded a few times. The chain has TRBV3-1 and TRBJ1-2; D possibly corresponds to TRBD1 (5 bases). With 4 bases removed from V and 3 bases from J, the gap between germline ends came to 18 bases. CDR1 and CDR2 from the germline V gene are LGHDT and YNNKEL (reference sequence). The CDR3 extends over 16 amino acids. In DNA, the CDR3 is TGTGCCAGCAGCCGTTCAGGTGGGGCGCGTGACTATGGCTACACCTTC. As protein: CASSRSGGARDYGYTF.

The J gene is TRBJ2-5, the V gene TRBV6-5, with D perhaps assigned TRBD1 or TRBD2 (5 bases each). The germline V gene has CDR1 MNHEY and CDR2 SVGAGI. The CDR3 loop spans 15 amino acids. V dropped 2 bases and J dropped 1 base, with 11 bases sitting between them. CDR3 sequence (DNA): TGTGCCAGCAGTTACCGAAAGGGGACCCAAGAGACCCAGTACTTC. This codes for CASSYRKGTQETQYF.

The chain combines TRBV24-1 with TRBJ1-5; no definite D call. Germline V gene data show CDR1 as KGHDR and CDR2 as SFDVKD. The V and J ends lost 9 bases and 0 bases respectively, with 11 bases between them. The CDR3 is 14 amino acids. Here the CDR3 DNA reads TGTGCCACCGGGAGTGAGGCTAGCAATCAGCCCCAGCATTTT. Protein: CATGSEASNQPQHF.

This clonotype was detected a few times. This sequence joins TRBV5-1 and TRBJ1-2; 7 bases are a match to TRBD1. The CDR3 loop spans 15 amino acids. In germline, CDR1 is SGHRS, CDR2 YFSETQ. The V segment lost 1 base and the J segment 3 bases; nucleotides outside the gene matches: 6. CDR3 nucleotides: TGCGCCAGCAGCTTGACAGGGGAAGTTGACTATGGCTACACCTTC. This gives the protein CASSLTGEVDYGYTF. Drawing the rest from reference TRBV5-1 and TRBJ1-2, the complete variable domain is KAGVTQTPRYLIKTRGQQVTLSCSPISGHRSVSWYQQTPGQGLQFLFEYFSETQRNKGNFPGRFSGRQFSNSRSEMNVSTLELGDSALYLCASSLTGEVDYGYTFGSGTRLTVV.

The J gene is TRBJ1-2, the V gene TRBV7-2; D is unclear. V lost 6 bases, J lost 4 bases, and 12 bases lay in between. Germline V gene sequence: CDR1 SGHTA, CDR2 FQGNSA. The CDR3 totals 13 residues. The CDR3 protein is CASRPWGTYGYTF. In DNA, the CDR3 is TGTGCCAGCAGACCTTGGGGTACCTATGGCTACACCTTC. Based on the CDR3 plus reference TRBV7-2 and TRBJ1-2, the full variable domain is GAGVSQSPSNKVTEKGKDVELRCDPISGHTALYWYRQSLGQGLEFLIYFQGNSAPDKSGLPSDRFSAERTGGSVSTLTIQRTQQEDSAVYLCASRPWGTYGYTFGSGTRLTVV.

V gene TRBV5-6 combines with J gene TRBJ2-3; D not resolved. In germline, CDR1 is SGHDT, CDR2 YYEEEE. V was pared by 0 bases and J by 1 base, with 9 bases between. The CDR3 is made up of 15 amino acids. This chain's CDR3 is CASSLDGGGTDTQYF. The CDR3 DNA reads as TGTGCCAGCAGCTTGGACGGCGGAGGCACAGATACGCAGTATTTT.

The chain uses TRBV29-1 and TRBJ2-1; 7 bases agree with TRBD2. V was clipped by 4 bases and J by 4 bases; unmatched bases: 1. Germline V lookup: CDR1 SQVTM, CDR2 ANQGSEA. This CDR3 contains 12 residues. The CDR3 spells CSVGGSYNEQFF. The CDR3 region has the DNA TGCAGCGTTGGCGGGAGTTACAATGAGCAGTTCTTC.

There are many counts of this clonotype. The rearrangement links TRBV11-2 to TRBJ1-1; no definite D call. Trimming removed 5 bases at V and 0 bases at J, with 10 bases between. This CDR3 contains 14 residues. The germline gives CDR1 SGHAT, CDR2 FQNNGV. The CDR3 is CASSQRRLNTEAFF. The CDR3 coding sequence is TGTGCCAGCAGCCAGAGGCGGTTGAACACTGAAGCTTTCTTT.

This clonotype has a handful of counts. V is TRBV4-2 and J is TRBJ2-7; D remains ambiguous. The germline V gene encodes CDR1 LGHNA and CDR2 YNFKEQ. The V and J ends lost 0 bases and 6 bases respectively, with 12 bases between them. This CDR3 contains 14 residues. CDR3 sequence: CASSQDPAPVEQYF. CDR3 nucleotide sequence: TGTGCCAGCAGCCAAGACCCAGCGCCTGTCGAGCAGTACTTC.

This clonotype was seen at least ten times. This CDR3 reads CASRKESLDTEAFF. CDR3 nucleotides: TGCGCCAGCCGTAAGGAGAGTCTGGACACTGAAGCTTTCTTT. The chain is built from TRBV5-1 and TRBJ1-1; D is ambiguous. CDR3 length: 14 residues. Germline CDR1 reads SGHRS; CDR2 reads YFSETQ. V was pared by 7 bases and J by 3 bases, with 16 bases between.

The chain couples TRBV28 to TRBJ2-5, with TRBD2 matching over 7 bases. Trimming at V came to 1 base and at J to 4 bases, leaving 12 bases not matched to a gene. The CDR3 is made up of 17 amino acids. Germline V lookup: CDR1 MDHEN, CDR2 SYDVKM. The CDR3 DNA is TGTGCCAGCAGTTTATATGGGGGGGAGTTACTCGGAGAGACCCAGTACTTC. It is translated as CASSLYGGELLGETQYF.

The chain couples TRBV12-3 or TRBV12-4 to TRBJ2-2; 13 bases fit TRBD2. V was pared by 9 bases and J by 6 bases, with 19 bases of the junction left unmatched. The CDR3 contains 19 residues. CDR3 DNA sequence: TGTGCCAGTTATTCCGGGACTAGCGGGATATTGATAGGTGCCGGGGAGCTGTTTTTT. The encoded protein is CASYSGTSGILIGAGELFF.

This clonotype showed up just a few times. The chain combines TRBV7-8 with TRBJ2-3, with D uncertain. V was trimmed by 1 base and J by 1 base, leaving 3 bases between them. CDR3 length equals 13 residues. Germline loops: CDR1 SGHVS, CDR2 FQNEAQ. The CDR3 DNA sequence: TGTGCCAGCAGCTTAGTCCGCACAGATACGCAGTATTTT. Its protein is CASSLVRTDTQYF.

This clonotype has ten or more counts. V usage is TRBV3-1 and J usage is TRBJ1-1; D is undetermined. V lost 10 bases and J 7 bases, leaving 13 bases between the germline ends. The length of the CDR3 is 11 residues. Germline assignment: CDR1 LGHDT and CDR2 YNNKEL (reference sequence). The CDR3 bases are TGTGCCATTTCGCAAGGTCTTGAAGCTTTCTTT. Its translation is CAISQGLEAFF.

The chain couples TRBV9 to TRBJ2-5; D assignment may be TRBD1 or TRBD2 (5 bases each). This CDR3 region has 15 residues. V was cut by 0 bases and J by 1 base, with 10 bases left in between. Germline V lookup: CDR1 SGDLS, CDR2 YYNGEE. The CDR3 reads CASSVDGTFQETQYF. The DNA of the CDR3 is TGTGCCAGCAGCGTAGATGGGACCTTCCAAGAGACCCAGTACTTC.

The CDR3 bases are TGTGCCATCAGTGAGGGACCGAAGCCCCAGCATTTT. This codes for CAISEGPKPQHF. This chain links TRBV10-3 with TRBJ1-5; D remains unclear. The CDR3 runs to 12 residues. CDR1 ENHRY and CDR2 SYGVKD come from the germline V gene. The V end lost 2 bases, the J end lost 8 bases, and 7 bases lay between the germline ends.

V usage is TRBV12-3 or TRBV12-4 and J usage is TRBJ2-3; tentative D call: TRBD1 (6 bases). There are 12 residues in the CDR3. Between the trimmed V and J ends, which lost 5 bases and 6 bases, there was a span of 9 bases. The CDR3 reads CASSPDRDTQYF. The DNA of the CDR3 is TGTGCCAGCAGTCCTGACAGGGATACGCAGTATTTT.

The rearrangement joins TRBV5-6 to TRBJ2-2; D is unclear. V lost 3 bases and J 8 bases, leaving 11 bases between the germline ends. Germline loops: CDR1 SGHDT, CDR2 YYEEEE. The CDR3 runs 13 residues. This CDR3 is CASSWGETGELFF. The CDR3 DNA reads TGTGCCAGCAGCTGGGGTGAAACGGGGGAGCTGTTTTTT.

The table lists this clonotype with a few counts. Here the CDR3 reads CASRLEGDNEKLFF. Here the CDR3 DNA reads TGTGCCAGCAGATTGGAAGGAGATAATGAAAAACTGTTTTTT. This chain uses TRBV12-3 or TRBV12-4 with TRBJ1-4; no definite D call. The V end was cut by 6 bases, the J end by 4 bases, with 12 bases between. The CDR3 loop spans 14 amino acids.

This clonotype has more than one count but fewer than ten. The rearrangement joins TRBV20-1 to TRBJ1-2; D is ambiguous. CDR1 DFQATT and CDR2 SNEGSKA come from the germline V gene (reference sequence). V lost 1 base and J lost 1, with 13 bases in between. The CDR3 is 15 residues long. This CDR3 is CSARVFNIFNYGYTF. The CDR3 coding sequence is TGCAGTGCTAGAGTCTTCAATATTTTTAACTATGGCTACACCTTC.

As concerns this clonotype: The junction does not match germline at one end; this may be a read error. The rearrangement links TRBV18 to TRBJ1-2, with TRBD1 as a possible D gene (5 bases). Germline V lookup: CDR1 KGHSH, CDR2 LQKENI. The CDR3 sequence is 11 residues long. The CDR3 sequence: CASSSCGTGPF. Here the CDR3 DNA reads TGTGCCAGCTCATCTTGTGGGACCGGCCCTTTC. The full variable domain, with the rest looked up from reference TRBV18 and TRBJ1-2, is NAGVMQNPRHLVRRRGQEARLRCSPMKGHSHVYWYRQLPEEGLKFMVYLQKENIIDESGMPKERFSAEFPKEGPSILRIQQVVRGDSAAYFCASSSCGTGPFGSGTRLTVV.

The V call is TRBV12-3 or TRBV12-4, the J call TRBJ2-7; D gene uncertain. V was shortened by 5 bases and J by 2 bases, with 22 bases between the two germline ends. CDR3 length: 17 amino acids. The chain's CDR3 is CASSQSHRVFSTYEQYF. The CDR3 nucleotides read TGTGCCAGCAGTCAATCCCATAGGGTATTCTCAACCTACGAGCAGTACTTC.

This clonotype was detected ten times or more. CDR3 sequence reads: CASTLTPKYSNQPQHF. Here the CDR3 DNA reads TGTGCCAGCACCTTAACACCGAAATATAGCAATCAGCCCCAGCATTTT. The rearrangement uses TRBV6-6 and TRBJ1-5; D is unclear. V lost 7 bases to trimming and J lost 0 bases, with 16 bases between them. In germline, CDR1 is MNHNY, CDR2 SVGAGI (reference sequence). The CDR3 is 16 amino acids.

This sequence joins TRBV7-9 and TRBJ1-2; perhaps TRBD1 as D (6 bases). The CDR3 is made up of 14 amino acids. The V and J ends lost 1 base and 5 bases respectively, with 11 bases between them. Germline-derived CDR1 and CDR2 are SEHNR and FQNEAQ (reference sequence). CDR3 nucleotide sequence: TGTGCCAGCAGCTTAGGGACAGAAGTATATGGCTACACCTTC. It is translated as CASSLGTEVYGYTF.

This chain joins TRBV12-3 or TRBV12-4 and TRBJ2-3; possibly TRBD1 or TRBD2 for D (7 bases each). Trimming cost V 6 bases and J 0 bases, with 16 bases left between them. The CDR3 has 16 residues. Here the CDR3 reads CASSPRGGQSTDTQYF. The CDR3, as DNA: TGTGCCAGCAGCCCCAGGGGGGGGCAAAGCACAGATACGCAGTATTTT.